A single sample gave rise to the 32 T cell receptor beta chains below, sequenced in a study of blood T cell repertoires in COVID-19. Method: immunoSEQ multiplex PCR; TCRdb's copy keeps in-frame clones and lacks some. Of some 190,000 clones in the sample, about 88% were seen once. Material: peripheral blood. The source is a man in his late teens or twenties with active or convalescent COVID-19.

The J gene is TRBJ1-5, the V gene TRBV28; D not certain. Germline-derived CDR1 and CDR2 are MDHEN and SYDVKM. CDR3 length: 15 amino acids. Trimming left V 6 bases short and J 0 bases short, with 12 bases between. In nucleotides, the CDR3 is TGTGCCAGCAGCCCGACGGGGTATAGCAATCAGCCCCAGCATTTT. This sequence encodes CASSPTGYSNQPQHF.

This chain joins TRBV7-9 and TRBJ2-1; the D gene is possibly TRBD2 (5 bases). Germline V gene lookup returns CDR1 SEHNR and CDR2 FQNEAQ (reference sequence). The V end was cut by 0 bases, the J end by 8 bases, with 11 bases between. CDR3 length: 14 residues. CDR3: CASSLASSLHEQFF. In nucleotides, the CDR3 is TGTGCCAGCAGCTTAGCGTCTAGCCTACATGAGCAGTTCTTC.

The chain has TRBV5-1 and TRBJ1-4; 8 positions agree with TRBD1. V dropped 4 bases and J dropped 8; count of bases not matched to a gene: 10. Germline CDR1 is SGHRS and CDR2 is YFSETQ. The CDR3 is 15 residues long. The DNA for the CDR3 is TGCGCCAGCAGCCTAGAAGGACAGGGTCGGGAAAAACTGTTTTTT. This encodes CASSLEGQGREKLFF. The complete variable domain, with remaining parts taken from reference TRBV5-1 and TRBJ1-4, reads KAGVTQTPRYLIKTRGQQVTLSCSPISGHRSVSWYQQTPGQGLQFLFEYFSETQRNKGNFPGRFSGRQFSNSRSEMNVSTLELGDSALYLCASSLEGQGREKLFFGSGTQLSVL.

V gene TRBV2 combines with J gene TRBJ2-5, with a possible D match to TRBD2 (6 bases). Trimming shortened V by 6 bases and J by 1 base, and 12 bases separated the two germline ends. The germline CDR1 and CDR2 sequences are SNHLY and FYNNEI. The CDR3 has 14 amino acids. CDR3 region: CASSLETSQETQYF. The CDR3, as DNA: TGTGCCAGCAGCCTAGAGACTAGCCAAGAGACCCAGTACTTC. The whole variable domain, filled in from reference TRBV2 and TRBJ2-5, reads EPEVTQTPSHQVTQMGQEVILRCVPISNHLYFYWYRQILGQKVEFLVSFYNNEISEKSEIFDDQFSVERPDGSNFTLKIRSTKLEDSAMYFCASSLETSQETQYFGPGTRLLVL.

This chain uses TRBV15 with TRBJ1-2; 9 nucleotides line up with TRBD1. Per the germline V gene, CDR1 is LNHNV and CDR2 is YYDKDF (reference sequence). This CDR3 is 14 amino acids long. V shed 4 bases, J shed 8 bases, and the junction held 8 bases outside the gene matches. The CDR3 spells CATSKLTGGYGYTF. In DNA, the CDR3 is TGTGCCACCAGCAAGCTTACAGGGGGCTACGGCTACACCTTC.

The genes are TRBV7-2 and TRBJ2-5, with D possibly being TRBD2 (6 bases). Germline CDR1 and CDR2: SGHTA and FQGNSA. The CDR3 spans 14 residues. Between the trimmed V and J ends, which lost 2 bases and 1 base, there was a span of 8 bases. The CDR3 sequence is CASSLMGLQETQYF. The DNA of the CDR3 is TGTGCCAGCAGCTTAATGGGACTCCAAGAGACCCAGTACTTC.

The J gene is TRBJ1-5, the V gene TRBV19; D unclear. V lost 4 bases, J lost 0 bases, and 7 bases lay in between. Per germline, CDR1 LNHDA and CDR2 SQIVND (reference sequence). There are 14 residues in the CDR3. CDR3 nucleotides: TGTGCCAGTAGTACACAGAATAGCAATCAGCCCCAGCATTTT. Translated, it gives CASSTQNSNQPQHF.

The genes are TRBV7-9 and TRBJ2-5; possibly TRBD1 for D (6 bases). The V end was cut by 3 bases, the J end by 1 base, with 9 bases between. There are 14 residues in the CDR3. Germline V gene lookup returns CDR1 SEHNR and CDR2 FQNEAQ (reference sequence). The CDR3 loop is CASSFQGSQETQYF. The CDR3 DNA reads TGTGCCAGCAGCTTCCAGGGGAGCCAAGAGACCCAGTACTTC.

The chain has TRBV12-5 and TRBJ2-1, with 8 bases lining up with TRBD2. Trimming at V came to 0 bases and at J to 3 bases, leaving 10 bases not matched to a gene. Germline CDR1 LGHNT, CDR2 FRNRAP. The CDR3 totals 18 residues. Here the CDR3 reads CASGLVRLAGNSYNEQFF. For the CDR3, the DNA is TGTGCTAGTGGTTTGGTACGATTAGCGGGGAACAGCTACAATGAGCAGTTCTTC.

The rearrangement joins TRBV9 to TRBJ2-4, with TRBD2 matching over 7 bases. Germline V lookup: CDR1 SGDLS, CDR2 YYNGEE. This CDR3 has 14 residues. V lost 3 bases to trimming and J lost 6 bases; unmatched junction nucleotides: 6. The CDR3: CASSDNWGGNIQYF. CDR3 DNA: TGTGCCAGCAGCGATAACTGGGGGGGAAACATTCAGTACTTC.

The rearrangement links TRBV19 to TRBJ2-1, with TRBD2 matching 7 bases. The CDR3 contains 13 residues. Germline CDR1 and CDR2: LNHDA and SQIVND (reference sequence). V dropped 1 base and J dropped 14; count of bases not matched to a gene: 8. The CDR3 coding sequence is TGTGCCAGTAGTATAGGCCGGGGGGTAGTCGAGTTCTTC. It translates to CASSIGRGVVEFF. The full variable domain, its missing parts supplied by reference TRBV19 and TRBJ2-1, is DGGITQSPKYLFRKEGQNVTLSCEQNLNHDAMYWYRQDPGQGLRLIYYSQIVNDFQKGDIAEGYSVSREKKESFPLTVTSAQKNPTAFYLCASSIGRGVVEFFGPGTRLTVL.

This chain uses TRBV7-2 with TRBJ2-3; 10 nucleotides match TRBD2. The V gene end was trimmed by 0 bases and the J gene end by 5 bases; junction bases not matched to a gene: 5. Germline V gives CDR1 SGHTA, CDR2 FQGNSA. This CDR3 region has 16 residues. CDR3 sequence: CASSLAPAGGLDTQYF. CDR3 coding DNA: TGTGCCAGCAGCTTAGCCCCAGCGGGAGGGTTAGATACGCAGTATTTT. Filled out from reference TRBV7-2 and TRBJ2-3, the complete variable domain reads GAGVSQSPSNKVTEKGKDVELRCDPISGHTALYWYRQSLGQGLEFLIYFQGNSAPDKSGLPSDRFSAERTGGSVSTLTIQRTQQEDSAVYLCASSLAPAGGLDTQYFGPGTRLTVL.

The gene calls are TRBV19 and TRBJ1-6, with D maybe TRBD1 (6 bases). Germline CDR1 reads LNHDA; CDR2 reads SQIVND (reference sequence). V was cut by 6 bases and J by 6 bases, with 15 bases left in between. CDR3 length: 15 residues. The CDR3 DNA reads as TGTGCCAGTAGGTTGACAGGCTGGAGTAATTCACCCCTCCACTTT. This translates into CASRLTGWSNSPLHF.

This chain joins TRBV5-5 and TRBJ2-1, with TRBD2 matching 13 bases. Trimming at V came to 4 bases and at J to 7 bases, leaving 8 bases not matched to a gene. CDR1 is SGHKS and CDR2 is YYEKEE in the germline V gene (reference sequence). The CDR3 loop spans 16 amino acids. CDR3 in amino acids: CASSTSGRGARNEQFF. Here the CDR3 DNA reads TGTGCCAGCAGCACTAGCGGGAGGGGGGCAAGGAATGAGCAGTTCTTC.

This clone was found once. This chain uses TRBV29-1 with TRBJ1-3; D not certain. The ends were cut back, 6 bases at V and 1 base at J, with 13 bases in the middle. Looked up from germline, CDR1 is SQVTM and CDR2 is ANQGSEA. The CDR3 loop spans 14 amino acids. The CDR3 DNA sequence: TGCAGCGTAGCAGGAAGTCTATCTGGAAACACCATATATTTT. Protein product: CSVAGSLSGNTIYF.

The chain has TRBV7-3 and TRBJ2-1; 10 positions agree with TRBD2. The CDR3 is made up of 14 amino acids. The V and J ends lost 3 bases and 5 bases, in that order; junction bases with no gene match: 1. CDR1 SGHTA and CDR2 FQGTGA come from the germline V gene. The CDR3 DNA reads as TGTGCCAGCAGCTTCGGGACTAGCGACAATGAGCAGTTCTTC. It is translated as CASSFGTSDNEQFF.

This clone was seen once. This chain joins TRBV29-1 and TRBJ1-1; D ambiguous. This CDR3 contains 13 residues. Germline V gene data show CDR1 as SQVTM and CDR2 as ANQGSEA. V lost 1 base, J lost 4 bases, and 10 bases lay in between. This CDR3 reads CSVEAAKSTEAFF. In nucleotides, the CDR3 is TGCAGCGTTGAAGCAGCGAAGAGCACTGAAGCTTTCTTT. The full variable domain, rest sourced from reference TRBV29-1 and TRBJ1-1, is SAVISQKPSRDICQRGTSLTIQCQVDSQVTMMFWYRQQPGQSLTLIATANQGSEATYESGFVIDKFPISRPNLTFSTLTVSNMSPEDSSIYLCSVEAAKSTEAFFGQGTRLTVV.

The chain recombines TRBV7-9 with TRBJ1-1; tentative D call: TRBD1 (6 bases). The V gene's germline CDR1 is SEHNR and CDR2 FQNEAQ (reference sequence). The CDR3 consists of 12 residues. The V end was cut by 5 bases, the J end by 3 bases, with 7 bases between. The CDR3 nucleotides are TGTGCCAGCAGCAAGGGGGACACTGAAGCTTTCTTT. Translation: CASSKGDTEAFF.

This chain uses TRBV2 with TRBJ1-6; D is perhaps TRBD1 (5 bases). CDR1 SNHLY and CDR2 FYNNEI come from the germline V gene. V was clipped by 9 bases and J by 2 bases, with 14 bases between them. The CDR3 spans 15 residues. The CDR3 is CASKNRITYNSPLHF. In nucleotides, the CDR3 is TGTGCCAGTAAAAACAGGATCACCTATAATTCACCCCTCCACTTT.

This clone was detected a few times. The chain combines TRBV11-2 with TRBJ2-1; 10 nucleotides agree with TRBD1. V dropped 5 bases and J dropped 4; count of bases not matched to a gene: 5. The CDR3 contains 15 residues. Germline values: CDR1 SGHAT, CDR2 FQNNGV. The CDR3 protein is CASSPTGQGYNEQFF. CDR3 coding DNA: TGTGCCAGCAGCCCCACGGGACAGGGGTACAATGAGCAGTTCTTC.

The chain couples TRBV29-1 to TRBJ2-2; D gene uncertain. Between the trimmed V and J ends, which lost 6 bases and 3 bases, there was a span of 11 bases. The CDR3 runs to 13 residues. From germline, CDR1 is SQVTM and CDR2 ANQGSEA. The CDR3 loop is CSVKSLDTGELFF. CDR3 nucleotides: TGCAGCGTAAAGAGTTTAGACACCGGGGAGCTGTTTTTT.

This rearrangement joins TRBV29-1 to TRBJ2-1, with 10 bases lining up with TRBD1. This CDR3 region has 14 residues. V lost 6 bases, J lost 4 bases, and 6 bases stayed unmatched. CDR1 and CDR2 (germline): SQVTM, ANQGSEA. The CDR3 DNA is TGCAGCGTCGGAGGGGGACAGGGGTACAATGAGCAGTTCTTC. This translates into CSVGGGQGYNEQFF.

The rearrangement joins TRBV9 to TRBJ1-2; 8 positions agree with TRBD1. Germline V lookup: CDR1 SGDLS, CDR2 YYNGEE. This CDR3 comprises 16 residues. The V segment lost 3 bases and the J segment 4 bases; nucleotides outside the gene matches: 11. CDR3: CASSGTSGGFGYGYTF. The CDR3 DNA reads TGTGCCAGCAGCGGAACCTCAGGGGGCTTTGGCTATGGCTACACCTTC.

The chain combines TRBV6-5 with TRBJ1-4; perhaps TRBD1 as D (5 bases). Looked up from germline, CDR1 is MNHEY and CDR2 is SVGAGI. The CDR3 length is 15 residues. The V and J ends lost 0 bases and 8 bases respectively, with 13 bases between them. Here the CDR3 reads CASSYSPGPGEKLFF. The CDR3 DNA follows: TGTGCCAGCAGTTACTCGCCAGGGCCTGGAGAAAAACTGTTTTTT.

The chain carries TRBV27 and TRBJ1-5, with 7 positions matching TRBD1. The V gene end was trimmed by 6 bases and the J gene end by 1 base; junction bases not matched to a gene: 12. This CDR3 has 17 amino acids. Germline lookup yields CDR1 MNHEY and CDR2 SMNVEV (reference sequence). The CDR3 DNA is TGTGCCAGCAGACCCCAGAGGGGGACAGAGAGCAATCAGCCCCAGCATTTT. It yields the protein CASRPQRGTESNQPQHF.

The CDR3 sequence: CASSDFRDYGYTF. The CDR3 DNA reads TGTGCCAGCAGCGATTTCAGGGATTATGGCTACACCTTC. The rearrangement links TRBV6-5 to TRBJ1-2; tentative D call: TRBD1 (5 bases). The V and J ends lost 6 bases and 5 bases respectively, with 13 bases between them. CDR1 MNHEY and CDR2 SVGAGI come from the germline V gene. This CDR3 has 13 residues.

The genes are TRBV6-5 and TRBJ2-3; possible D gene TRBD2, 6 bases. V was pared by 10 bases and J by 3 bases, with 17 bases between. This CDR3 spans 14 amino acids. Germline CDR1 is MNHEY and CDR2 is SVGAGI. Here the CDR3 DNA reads TGTGCCAACCGACTAACGCGGGATACAGATACGCAGTATTTT. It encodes CANRLTRDTDTQYF.

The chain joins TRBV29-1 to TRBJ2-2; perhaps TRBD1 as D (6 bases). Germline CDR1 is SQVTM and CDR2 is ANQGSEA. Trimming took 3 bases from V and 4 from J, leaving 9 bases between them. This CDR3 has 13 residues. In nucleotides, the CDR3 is TGCAGCGTTGATGGACAGCGCACCGGGGAGCTGTTTTTT. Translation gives CSVDGQRTGELFF.

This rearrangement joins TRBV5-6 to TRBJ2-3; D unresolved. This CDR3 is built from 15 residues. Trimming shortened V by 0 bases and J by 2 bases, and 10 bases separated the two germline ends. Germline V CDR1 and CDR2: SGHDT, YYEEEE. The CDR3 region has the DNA TGTGCCAGCAGCTTGGACCTTCGAGCCACAGATACGCAGTATTTT. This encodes CASSLDLRATDTQYF.

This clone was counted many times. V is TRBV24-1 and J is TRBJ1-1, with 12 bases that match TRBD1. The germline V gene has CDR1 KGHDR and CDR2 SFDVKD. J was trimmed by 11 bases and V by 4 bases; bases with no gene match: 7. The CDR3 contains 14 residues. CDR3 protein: CATSDPRDRGQAFF. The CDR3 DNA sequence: TGTGCCACCAGTGACCCTCGGGACAGGGGGCAGGCTTTCTTT.

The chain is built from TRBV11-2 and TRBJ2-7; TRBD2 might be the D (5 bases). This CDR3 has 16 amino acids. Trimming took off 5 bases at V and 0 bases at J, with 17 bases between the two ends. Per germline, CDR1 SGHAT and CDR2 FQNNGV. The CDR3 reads CASSGSIVSSSYEQYF. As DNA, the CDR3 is TGTGCCAGCAGCGGGAGCATCGTGAGTAGCTCCTACGAGCAGTACTTC.

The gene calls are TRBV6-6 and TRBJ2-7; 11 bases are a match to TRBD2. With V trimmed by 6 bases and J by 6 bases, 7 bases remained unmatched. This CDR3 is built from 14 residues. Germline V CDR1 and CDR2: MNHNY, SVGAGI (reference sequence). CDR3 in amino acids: CASRPLAGEFEQYF. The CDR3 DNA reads TGTGCCAGCAGACCACTAGCGGGAGAATTCGAGCAGTACTTC.